This passage covers 25 T cell receptor beta chains from one sample sequenced in a study of T cell responses to AZD1222 COVID-19 vaccine. Generated by immunoSEQ multiplex PCR, the TCRdb table keeps only in-frame clones and is missing some. The table includes about 93,000 clones, about 86% detected once. This specimen consisted of peripheral blood, obtained on day 0 of AZD1222 vaccination. These receptors originate from an adult in good health.

This chain connects TRBV11-3 to TRBJ2-1; TRBD2 matches at 7 bases. The CDR3 totals 16 residues. Germline V gives CDR1 SGHNT, CDR2 YENEEA. J was trimmed by 7 bases and V by 0 bases; bases with no gene match: 9. CDR3 in DNA: TGTGCCAGCAGCTTAGATGAGTATGCGGGAGCGAATGAGCAGTTCTTC. It yields the protein CASSLDEYAGANEQFF.

The sample holds one count of this clone. The V call is TRBV23-1, the J call TRBJ2-5; D perhaps matches TRBD2 (5 bases). TRBV23-1 is treated as an ORF (open reading frame) with a function not yet certain. Trimming took off 1 base at V and 2 bases at J, with 14 bases between the two ends. There are 16 residues in the CDR3. CDR3 in DNA: TGCGCCAGCAGTCAATTCCCCACAGCGGTTCAAGAGACCCAGTACTTC. This codes for CASSQFPTAVQETQYF.

J is TRBJ1-1 and V is TRBV28; 7 bases align to TRBD1. V lost 6 bases and J lost 5; bases outside the gene matches: 12. The CDR3 is made up of 15 amino acids. Germline CDR1 reads MDHEN; CDR2 reads SYDVKM. The CDR3 nucleotides read TGTGCCAGCAGGGTAGGGGAGACAGGGCGGACTGAAGCTTTCTTT. Protein sequence: CASRVGETGRTEAFF.

V and J are TRBV11-2 and TRBJ2-1; perhaps TRBD2 as D (6 bases). The CDR3 runs 16 residues. Germline CDR1 SGHAT, CDR2 FQNNGV. The ends were cut back, 0 bases at V and 4 bases at J, with 13 bases in the middle. The CDR3 DNA sequence: TGTGCCAGCAGCTTAGAGGGCGGGGCCCCTTACAATGAGCAGTTCTTC. Residues: CASSLEGGAPYNEQFF. Complete variable domain (other parts from reference TRBV11-2 and TRBJ2-1): EAGVAQSPRYKIIEKRQSVAFWCNPISGHATLYWYQQILGQGPKLLIQFQNNGVVDDSQLPKDRFSAERLKGVDSTLKIQPAKLEDSAVYLCASSLEGGAPYNEQFFGPGTRLTVL.

The V and J genes are TRBV5-1 and TRBJ1-1; 10 bases are shared with TRBD1. The CDR3 extends over 18 amino acids. Germline CDR1 SGHRS, CDR2 YFSETQ. The J segment lost 1 base and the V segment lost 0 bases, leaving 9 bases of the junction unmatched. CDR3 nucleotides: TGCGCCAGCAGCTTGGAGGTAGACAGGGGGCTAGAGAACACTGAAGCTTTCTTT. Protein product: CASSLEVDRGLENTEAFF.

The J gene is TRBJ2-7, the V gene TRBV21-1. TRBV21-1 is shown as a pseudogene. This CDR3 spans 17 amino acids. CDR3 sequence (DNA): TGTGCCAGCAGGCCGTGGGTAGTCGCGATTCTGGGCTACGAGCAGTACTTC. It yields the protein CASRPWVVAILGYEQYF.

The J gene is TRBJ2-7, the V gene TRBV7-9; the D call may be TRBD1 or TRBD2 (5 bases each). Trimming stripped 5 bases from V and 7 bases from J, with 15 bases between. The CDR3 has 13 amino acids. The germline gives CDR1 SEHNR, CDR2 FQNEAQ (reference sequence). CDR3 region: CASSPEGRQEQYF. As DNA, the CDR3 is TGTGCCAGCAGCCCTGAGGGGAGACAGGAGCAGTACTTC.

The chain links TRBV4-2 to TRBJ2-1, with TRBD2 matching 8 bases. The CDR3 sequence is 17 residues long. After removal of 1 base from V and 8 bases from J, the junction contained 13 bases not matched to a gene. Germline V gene data show CDR1 as LGHNA and CDR2 as YNFKEQ. The CDR3 protein is CASSQGRRAGVGDEQFF. DNA of the CDR3: TGTGCCAGCAGCCAAGGGAGGCGAGCGGGAGTTGGCGATGAGCAGTTCTTC.

J is TRBJ1-6 and V is TRBV18; D gene ambiguous. There are 17 residues in the CDR3. Trimming stripped 2 bases from V and 1 base from J, with 12 bases between. The germline CDR1 and CDR2 sequences are KGHSH and LQKENI. CDR3 nucleotide sequence: TGTGCCAGCTCACCAGTCGCAGCAGGTTCCTATAATTCACCCCTCCACTTT. Translated: CASSPVAAGSYNSPLHF.

V is TRBV5-1 and J is TRBJ2-2; 15 nucleotides align to TRBD2. This CDR3 has 19 residues. CDR1 SGHRS and CDR2 YFSETQ come from the germline V gene. Trimming at V came to 4 bases and at J to 0 bases, leaving 7 bases not matched to a gene. The CDR3 bases are TGCGCCAGCAGCGCAGGACTAGCGGGAGGGTTCGCGAACACCGGGGAGCTGTTTTTT. This codes for CASSAGLAGGFANTGELFF.

V usage is TRBV11-3 and J usage is TRBJ2-1, with 7 bases lining up with TRBD2. The CDR3 runs to 14 residues. V trimming: 5 bases; J trimming: 9 bases; junction bases outside the gene matches: 10. Per germline, CDR1 SGHNT and CDR2 YENEEA. The CDR3 protein is CASSPRGRDGEQFF. The CDR3, as DNA: TGTGCCAGCAGCCCCCGGGGGAGGGACGGTGAGCAGTTCTTC.

The chain recombines TRBV28 with TRBJ2-1, with D perhaps TRBD2 (6 bases). Trimming took off 3 bases at V and 9 bases at J, with 18 bases between the two ends. Germline lookup yields CDR1 MDHEN and CDR2 SYDVKM. This CDR3 is 15 amino acids long. Here the CDR3 DNA reads TGTGCCAGCAGTTTTGGAACTGGAGGGCTCACTGAGCAGTTCTTC. Translated, it gives CASSFGTGGLTEQFF.

The rearrangement uses TRBV7-2 and TRBJ1-1; the D gene is possibly TRBD1 (6 bases). V lost 4 bases and J lost 4, with 13 bases in between. CDR3 size: 14 residues. Germline V gene sequence: CDR1 SGHTA, CDR2 FQGNSA. The CDR3 loop reads CASSSTPGATEAFF. The CDR3 nucleotides are TGTGCCAGCAGCTCCACCCCGGGGGCCACTGAAGCTTTCTTT.

CDR3 bases: TGTGCCAGCAGTTTTCCAACCGGGACAGGGGGTTTCACAGATACGCAGTATTTT. Translating it yields CASSFPTGTGGFTDTQYF. V and J are TRBV28 and TRBJ2-3, with 11 bases matching TRBD1. The CDR3 sequence is 18 residues long. The germline CDR1 and CDR2 sequences are MDHEN and SYDVKM. The junction had 10 bases not matched to a gene; V was cut back by 3 bases and J by 2 bases.

J is TRBJ2-7 and V is TRBV5-6; D possibly matches TRBD1 or TRBD2 (6 bases each). The CDR3 contains 17 residues. CDR1 is SGHDT, CDR2 YYEEEE, per germline. V was trimmed by 4 bases and J by 1 base, leaving 21 bases between them. Here the CDR3 reads CASSLPSGTGASYEQYF. The DNA of the CDR3 is TGTGCCAGCAGCCTACCCTCCGGGACGGGGGCTTCCTACGAGCAGTACTTC. Using reference TRBV5-6 and TRBJ2-7 for the parts outside the CDR3, the full variable domain is DAGVTQSPTHLIKTRGQQVTLRCSPKSGHDTVSWYQQALGQGPQFIFQYYEEEERQRGNFPDRFSGHQFPNYSSELNVNALLLGDSALYLCASSLPSGTGASYEQYFGPGTRLTVT.

This chain uses TRBV9 with TRBJ2-5, with 10 bases lining up with TRBD1. Trimming cost V 3 bases and J 3 bases; bases outside gene matches: 2. The CDR3 contains 14 residues. Per germline, CDR1 SGDLS and CDR2 YYNGEE. CDR3 nucleotides: TGTGCCAGCAGCGCGGGGACAGGGGAAGAGACCCAGTACTTC. This encodes CASSAGTGEETQYF.

This rearrangement joins TRBV18 to TRBJ1-2, with D possibly TRBD1 on 6 matching bases. Germline V gene data show CDR1 as KGHSH and CDR2 as LQKENI. V was clipped by 2 bases and J by 3 bases, with 22 bases between them. The CDR3 contains 18 residues. CDR3 bases: TGTGCCAGCTCACCATTAAGGCCGCAGGGGCTAAGTGACTATGGCTACACCTTC. Protein product: CASSPLRPQGLSDYGYTF.

The chain couples TRBV5-4 to TRBJ2-7; perhaps TRBD2 as D (7 bases). V was shortened by 0 bases and J by 0 bases, with 16 bases between the two germline ends. This CDR3 is built from 17 residues. Germline V gene sequence: CDR1 SGHNT, CDR2 YYREEE (reference sequence). In nucleotides, the CDR3 is TGTGCCAGCAGCTTGGTGGGGGGCCTAGCGGCCTCCTACGAGCAGTACTTC. Translating it yields CASSLVGGLAASYEQYF.

V and J are TRBV30 and TRBJ2-1, with D possibly TRBD1 on 9 matching bases. The germline V and J ends were trimmed by 3 bases and 10 bases, with 25 bases remaining between them. This CDR3 spans 16 amino acids. Germline assignment: CDR1 GTSNPN and CDR2 SVGIG (reference sequence). Here the CDR3 reads CAWRPKQGSGTGEQFF. The CDR3 DNA reads TGTGCCTGGAGGCCCAAGCAAGGTAGCGGGACAGGGGAGCAGTTCTTC.

CDR3 in DNA: TGTGCCAGCAGTTTACGTACAATAGGAGATACGCAGTATTTT. It translates to CASSLRTIGDTQYF. This sequence joins TRBV28 and TRBJ2-3, with D hard to call. The length of the CDR3 is 14 residues. Trimming shortened V by 2 bases and J by 5 bases, and 11 bases separated the two germline ends. Germline lookup yields CDR1 MDHEN and CDR2 SYDVKM.

The J gene is TRBJ1-5, the V gene TRBV7-8, with 7 nucleotides matching TRBD1. The CDR3 runs 14 residues. V lost 4 bases, J lost 5 bases, and 5 bases stayed unmatched. Germline V gives CDR1 SGHVS, CDR2 FQNEAQ. The chain's CDR3 is CASSSGQSYQPQHF. CDR3 DNA: TGTGCCAGCAGCTCGGGACAGAGCTATCAGCCCCAGCATTTT. Full variable domain (missing parts from reference TRBV7-8 and TRBJ1-5): GAGVSQSPRYKVAKRGQDVALRCDPISGHVSLFWYQQALGQGPEFLTYFQNEAQLDKSGLPSDRFFAERPEGSVSTLKIQRTQQEDSAVYLCASSSGQSYQPQHFGDGTRLSIL.

The chain couples TRBV11-3 to TRBJ2-1; D is perhaps TRBD1 or TRBD2 (5 bases each). The germline V and J ends were trimmed by 5 bases and 3 bases, with 14 bases remaining between them. Germline lookup yields CDR1 SGHNT and CDR2 YENEEA. This CDR3 is built from 15 residues. The CDR3 here is CASSQGDQGYNEQFF. The CDR3 DNA sequence: TGTGCCAGCAGCCAAGGGGACCAAGGCTACAATGAGCAGTTCTTC.

V and J are TRBV29-1 and TRBJ2-2, with 10 bases identical to TRBD1. V lost 6 bases, J lost 3 bases, and 4 bases stayed unmatched. The CDR3 is 14 residues long. The germline gives CDR1 SQVTM, CDR2 ANQGSEA. Written as DNA, the CDR3 is TGCAGCGTAGACAGGGGGCTCGACACCGGGGAGCTGTTTTTT. Protein product: CSVDRGLDTGELFF.

This clone was recorded once. This chain uses TRBV9 with TRBJ1-6, with TRBD1 as a possible D gene (6 bases). Germline CDR1 reads SGDLS; CDR2 reads YYNGEE. Trimming stripped 0 bases from V and 8 bases from J, with 12 bases between. The length of the CDR3 is 15 residues. DNA of the CDR3: TGTGCCAGCAGCGTAGGGGGGGGGCCCCATTCACCCCTCCACTTT. It specifies CASSVGGGPHSPLHF.

The chain uses TRBV9 and TRBJ2-5; D is possibly TRBD1 (5 bases). Germline values: CDR1 SGDLS, CDR2 YYNGEE. V was clipped by 1 base and J by 1 base, with 11 bases between them. This CDR3 is built from 15 residues. The DNA for the CDR3 is TGTGCCAGCAGCGTATGGGGCTCGTCCCAAGAGACCCAGTACTTC. Translation gives CASSVWGSSQETQYF. Combining the CDR3 with reference TRBV9 and TRBJ2-5 gives the whole variable domain DSGVTQTPKHLITATGQRVTLRCSPRSGDLSVYWYQQSLDQGLQFLIQYYNGEERAKGNILERFSAQQFPDLHSELNLSSLELGDSALYFCASSVWGSSQETQYFGPGTRLLVL.